A single sample is the source of the 17 T cell receptor beta chains below, sequenced in a study of technical replicates of blood from several donors. Method: immunoSEQ multiplex PCR; TCRdb's copy keeps in-frame clones and lacks some. The data show about 54,000 clones, around 94% seen once. Sequenced input: T cells isolated from PBMCs. Receptors originate from a human donor in good health.

The chain links TRBV5-5 to TRBJ2-3; 13 positions match TRBD2. This CDR3 is built from 14 residues. CDR1 is SGHKS, CDR2 YYEKEE, per germline (reference sequence). V trimming: 5 bases; J trimming: 4 bases; junction bases outside the gene matches: 1. The CDR3 here is CASRLAGGADTQYF. Here the CDR3 DNA reads TGTGCCAGCAGACTAGCGGGGGGGGCAGATACGCAGTATTTT.

The chain joins TRBV6-6 to TRBJ2-1; 10 bases are a match to TRBD2. The junction had 3 bases not matched to a gene; V was cut back by 4 bases and J by 0 bases. CDR1 and CDR2 from the germline V gene are MNHNY and SVGAGI (reference sequence). CDR3 length: 16 residues. The DNA of the CDR3 is TGTGCCAGCAGTTTAGCGGGAGGCGGCTCCTACAATGAGCAGTTCTTC. Translated: CASSLAGGGSYNEQFF.

This chain links TRBV15 with TRBJ2-7, with TRBD2 matching 7 bases. Germline V gives CDR1 LNHNV, CDR2 YYDKDF (reference sequence). Losses at the gene ends were 0 bases for V and 6 bases for J; bases not matched to a gene: 8. There are 15 residues in the CDR3. The CDR3 bases are TGTGCCACCAGCAGAGATCGCAGCGGGATACTCGAGCAGTACTTC. Protein: CATSRDRSGILEQYF.

This clone was observed once. The CDR3 nucleotides are TGTGCCAGCTCACCCCAACGGGCCTACGAGCAGTACTTC. It specifies CASSPQRAYEQYF. The V gene is TRBV18, the J gene TRBJ2-7; D ambiguous. The germline V gene encodes CDR1 KGHSH and CDR2 LQKENI. The CDR3 has 13 residues. V shed 3 bases and J shed 2 bases, with 8 bases lying between them.

This clone is a singleton in its sample. V is TRBV7-3 and J is TRBJ2-1; 8 nucleotides line up with TRBD1. With 5 bases clipped from V and 9 bases from J, the junction kept 6 bases outside the gene matches. There are 13 residues in the CDR3. CDR1 and CDR2 (germline): SGHTA, FQGTGA. CDR3 bases: TGTGCCAGCAGCCCTCGGACAGGGAGTGAGCAGTTCTTC. Encoded protein: CASSPRTGSEQFF.

The chain joins TRBV18 to TRBJ1-2; D is perhaps TRBD1 (6 bases). CDR1 is KGHSH, CDR2 LQKENI, per germline. The CDR3 sequence is 15 residues long. V lost 1 base, J lost 4 bases, and 13 bases lay in between. CDR3 bases: TGTGCCAGCTCACCACTACAGGGCCAGGGCTATGGCTACACCTTC. This sequence encodes CASSPLQGQGYGYTF. The whole variable domain, filled in from reference TRBV18 and TRBJ1-2, reads NAGVMQNPRHLVRRRGQEARLRCSPMKGHSHVYWYRQLPEEGLKFMVYLQKENIIDESGMPKERFSAEFPKEGPSILRIQQVVRGDSAAYFCASSPLQGQGYGYTFGSGTRLTVV.

The chain is built from TRBV5-1 and TRBJ2-1, with D tentatively TRBD1 (6 bases). V shed 0 bases and J shed 10 bases, with 17 bases lying between them. The CDR3 spans 15 residues. Germline V gene data show CDR1 as SGHRS and CDR2 as YFSETQ. CDR3 sequence: CASSLGGLDLEEQFF. CDR3 DNA sequence: TGCGCCAGCAGCTTGGGGGGGCTCGACTTAGAGGAGCAGTTCTTC.

The table lists this clone with a count of one. The chain has TRBV28 and TRBJ2-1; perhaps TRBD1 as D (5 bases). Looked up from germline, CDR1 is MDHEN and CDR2 is SYDVKM. This CDR3 region has 16 residues. V was trimmed by 7 bases and J by 4 bases, leaving 20 bases between them. Written as DNA, the CDR3 is TGTGCCAGCAACCTTTGGGGCGCCTTCTCTTACAATGAGCAGTTCTTC. It is translated as CASNLWGAFSYNEQFF.

This chain joins TRBV7-9 and TRBJ1-3, with D possibly being TRBD1 (5 bases). With 5 bases removed from V and 7 bases from J, the gap between germline ends came to 12 bases. CDR3 length equals 13 residues. Germline V CDR1 and CDR2: SEHNR, FQNEAQ (reference sequence). In nucleotides, the CDR3 is TGTGCCAGCAGCGGAGCGGGGGTTAACACCATATATTTT. It is translated as CASSGAGVNTIYF.

This clone showed up just a few times. The V and J genes are TRBV7-9 and TRBJ2-5; D unresolved. Between the trimmed V and J ends, which lost 10 bases and 4 bases, there was a span of 13 bases. The CDR3 is 12 residues long. Germline V gives CDR1 SEHNR, CDR2 FQNEAQ (reference sequence). CDR3 residues: CAIEPTGETQYF. The CDR3 nucleotides are TGTGCCATCGAACCTACCGGAGAGACCCAGTACTTC. The full variable domain, rest sourced from reference TRBV7-9 and TRBJ2-5, is DTGVSQNPRHKITKRGQNVTFRCDPISEHNRLYWYRQTLGQGPEFLTYFQNEAQLEKSRLLSDRFSAERPKGSFSTLEIQRTEQGDSAMYLCAIEPTGETQYFGPGTRLLVL.

The V gene is TRBV7-6, the J gene TRBJ2-7; a weak D match, TRBD2 (7 bases). Trimming left V 1 base short and J 1 base short, with 14 bases between. Germline values: CDR1 SGHVS, CDR2 FNYEAQ. The CDR3 length is 16 residues. CDR3 nucleotide sequence: TGTGCCAGCAGCTTAGAGGGCGGGGGCCATTCCTACGAGCAGTACTTC. It codes for CASSLEGGGHSYEQYF. Full variable domain (rest looked up from reference TRBV7-6 and TRBJ2-7): GAGVSQSPRYKVTKRGQDVALRCDPISGHVSLYWYRQALGQGPEFLTYFNYEAQQDKSGLPNDRFSAERPEGSISTLTIQRTEQRDSAMYRCASSLEGGGHSYEQYFGPGTRLTVT.

The chain carries TRBV11-2 and TRBJ1-1, with D possibly being TRBD1 (5 bases). CDR1 SGHAT and CDR2 FQNNGV come from the germline V gene. The V and J ends lost 1 base and 8 bases respectively, with 11 bases between them. This CDR3 comprises 13 residues. The CDR3 DNA sequence: TGTGCCAGCAGCTTAGCTGCCAGGGCCGAAGCTTTCTTT. It is translated as CASSLAARAEAFF.

CDR3 sequence reads: CASSGEAVILEKLFF. CDR3 sequence (DNA): TGTGCCAGCAGCGGCGAAGCGGTCATTCTTGAAAAACTGTTTTTT. The chain joins TRBV28 to TRBJ1-4; D ambiguous. V lost 6 bases, J lost 7 bases, and 18 bases lay in between. In germline, CDR1 is MDHEN, CDR2 SYDVKM. This CDR3 region has 15 residues.

The V call is TRBV28, the J call TRBJ2-1, with 12 bases that match TRBD2. Germline V gene sequence: CDR1 MDHEN, CDR2 SYDVKM. V lost 6 bases to trimming and J lost 2 bases; unmatched junction nucleotides: 2. The CDR3 is 15 amino acids. The CDR3 region is CASSSSGRAYNEQFF. As DNA, the CDR3 is TGTGCCAGCAGCTCTAGCGGGAGGGCCTACAATGAGCAGTTCTTC.

CDR3 protein: CASSQVVALNTGELFF. CDR3 DNA sequence: TGTGCCAGCAGCCAAGTGGTAGCGCTTAACACCGGGGAGCTGTTTTTT. This chain connects TRBV14 to TRBJ2-2; TRBD2 might be the D (5 bases). Trimming shortened V by 1 base and J by 2 bases, and 11 bases separated the two germline ends. The CDR3 sequence is 16 residues long. Germline values: CDR1 SGHDN, CDR2 FVKESK. Complete variable domain (other parts from reference TRBV14 and TRBJ2-2): EAGVTQFPSHSVIEKGQTVTLRCDPISGHDNLYWYRRVMGKEIKFLLHFVKESKQDESGMPNNRFLAERTGGTYSTLKVQPAELEDSGVYFCASSQVVALNTGELFFGEGSRLTVL.

V and J are TRBV28 and TRBJ2-7; possibly TRBD1 for D (5 bases). In germline, CDR1 is MDHEN, CDR2 SYDVKM. Trimming removed 5 bases from V and 2 bases from J, with 7 bases in between. CDR3 length equals 12 residues. In nucleotides, the CDR3 is TGTGCCAGCAGTGGGGCCACCTACGAGCAGTACTTC. Its protein product is CASSGATYEQYF.

This clone appeared a few times. The V and J genes are TRBV10-3 and TRBJ1-1; 7 bases are a match to TRBD1. The junction had 9 bases not matched to a gene; V was cut back by 2 bases and J by 6 bases. This CDR3 contains 15 residues. Per the germline V gene, CDR1 is ENHRY and CDR2 is SYGVKD. The CDR3 loop reads CAISEPPTGLAEAFF. CDR3 coding DNA: TGTGCCATCAGTGAGCCACCGACAGGGCTTGCTGAAGCTTTCTTT.